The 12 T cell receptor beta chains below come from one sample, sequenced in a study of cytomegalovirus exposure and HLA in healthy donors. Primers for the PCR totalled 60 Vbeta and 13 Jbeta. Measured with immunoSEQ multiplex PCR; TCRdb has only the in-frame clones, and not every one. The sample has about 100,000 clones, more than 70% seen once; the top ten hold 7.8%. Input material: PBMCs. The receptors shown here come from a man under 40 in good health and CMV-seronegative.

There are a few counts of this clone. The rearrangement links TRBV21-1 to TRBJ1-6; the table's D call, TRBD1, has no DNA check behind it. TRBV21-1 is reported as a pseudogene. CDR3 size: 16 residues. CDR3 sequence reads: CASSNQGTGVRSPLHF. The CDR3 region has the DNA TGTGCCAGCAGCAATCAGGGCACAGGGGTGAGGTCACCCCTCCACTTT.

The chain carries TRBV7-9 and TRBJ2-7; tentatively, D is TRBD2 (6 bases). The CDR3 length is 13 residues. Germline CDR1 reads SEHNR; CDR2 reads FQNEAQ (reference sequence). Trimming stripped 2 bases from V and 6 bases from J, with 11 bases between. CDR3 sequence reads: CASSLNAGLEQYF. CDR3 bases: TGTGCCAGCAGCTTAAATGCGGGGCTCGAGCAGTACTTC.

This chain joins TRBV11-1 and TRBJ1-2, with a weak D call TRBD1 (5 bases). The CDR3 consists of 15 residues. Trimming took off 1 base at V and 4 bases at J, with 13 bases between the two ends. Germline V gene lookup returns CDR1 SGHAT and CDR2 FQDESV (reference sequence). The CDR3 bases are TGTGCCAGCAGCTTAGGCCTGGGGGGTGCCTATGGCTACACCTTC. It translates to CASSLGLGGAYGYTF.

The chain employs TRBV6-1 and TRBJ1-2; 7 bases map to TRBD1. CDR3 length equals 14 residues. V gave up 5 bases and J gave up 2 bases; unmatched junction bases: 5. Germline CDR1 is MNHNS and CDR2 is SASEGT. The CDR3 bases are TGTGCCAGCAGTAGACAGGGACAGAACTATGGCTACACCTTC. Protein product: CASSRQGQNYGYTF.

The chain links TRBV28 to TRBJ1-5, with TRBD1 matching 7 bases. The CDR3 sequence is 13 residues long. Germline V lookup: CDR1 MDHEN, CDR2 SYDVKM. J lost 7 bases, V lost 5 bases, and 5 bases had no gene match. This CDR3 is CASSGDREQPQHF. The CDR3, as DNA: TGTGCCAGCAGTGGCGACAGGGAGCAGCCCCAGCATTTT. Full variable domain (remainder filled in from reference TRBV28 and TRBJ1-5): DVKVTQSSRYLVKRTGEKVFLECVQDMDHENMFWYRQDPGLGLRLIYFSYDVKMKEKGDIPEGYSVSREKKERFSLILESASTNQTSMYLCASSGDREQPQHFGDGTRLSIL.

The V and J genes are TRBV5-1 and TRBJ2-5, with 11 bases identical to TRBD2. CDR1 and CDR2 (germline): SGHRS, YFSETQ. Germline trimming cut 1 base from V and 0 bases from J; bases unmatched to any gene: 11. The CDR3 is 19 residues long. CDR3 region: CASSLTTSGSPVYQETQYF. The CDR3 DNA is TGCGCCAGCAGCTTGACCACTAGCGGGAGCCCTGTCTACCAAGAGACCCAGTACTTC.

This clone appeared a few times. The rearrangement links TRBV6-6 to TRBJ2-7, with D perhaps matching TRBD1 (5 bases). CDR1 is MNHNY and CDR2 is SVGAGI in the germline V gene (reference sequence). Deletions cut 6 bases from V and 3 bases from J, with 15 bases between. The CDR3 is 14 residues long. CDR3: CASSYKGESYEQYF. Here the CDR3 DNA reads TGTGCCAGCAGCTACAAAGGGGAAAGCTACGAGCAGTACTTC.

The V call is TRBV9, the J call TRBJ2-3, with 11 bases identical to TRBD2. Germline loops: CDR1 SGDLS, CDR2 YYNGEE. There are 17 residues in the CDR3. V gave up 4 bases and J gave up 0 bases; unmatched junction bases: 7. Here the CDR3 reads CASSNGLAGTSTDTQYF. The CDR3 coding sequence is TGTGCCAGCAGCAATGGACTAGCGGGTACTAGCACAGATACGCAGTATTTT.

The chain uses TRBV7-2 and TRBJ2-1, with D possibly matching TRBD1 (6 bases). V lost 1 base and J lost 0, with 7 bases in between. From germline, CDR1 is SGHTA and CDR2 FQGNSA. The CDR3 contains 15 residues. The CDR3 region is CASSLEDSSYNEQFF. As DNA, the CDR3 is TGTGCCAGCAGCTTAGAGGACAGCTCCTACAATGAGCAGTTCTTC.

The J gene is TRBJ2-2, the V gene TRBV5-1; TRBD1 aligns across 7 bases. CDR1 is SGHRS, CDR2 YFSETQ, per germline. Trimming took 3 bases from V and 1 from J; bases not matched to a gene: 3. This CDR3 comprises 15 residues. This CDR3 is CASSSRTGNTGELFF. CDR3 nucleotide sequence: TGCGCCAGCAGCTCCCGGACAGGGAACACCGGGGAGCTGTTTTTT.

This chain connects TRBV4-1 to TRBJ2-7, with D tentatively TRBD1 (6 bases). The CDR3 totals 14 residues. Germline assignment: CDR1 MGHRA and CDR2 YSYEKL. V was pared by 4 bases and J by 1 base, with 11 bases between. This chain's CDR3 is CASSLMQGSYEQYF. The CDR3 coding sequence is TGCGCCAGCAGCCTAATGCAGGGGTCCTACGAGCAGTACTTC.

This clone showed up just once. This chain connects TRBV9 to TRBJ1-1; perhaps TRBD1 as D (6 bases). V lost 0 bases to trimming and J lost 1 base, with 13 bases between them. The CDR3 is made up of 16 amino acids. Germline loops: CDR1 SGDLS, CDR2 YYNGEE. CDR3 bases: TGTGCCAGCAGCGTAGGTCGGGACATGAAGAACACTGAAGCTTTCTTT. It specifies CASSVGRDMKNTEAFF. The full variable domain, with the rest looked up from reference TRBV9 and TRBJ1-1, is DSGVTQTPKHLITATGQRVTLRCSPRSGDLSVYWYQQSLDQGLQFLIQYYNGEERAKGNILERFSAQQFPDLHSELNLSSLELGDSALYFCASSVGRDMKNTEAFFGQGTRLTVV.